This T cell receptor (beta chain) was retrieved from a study of identical twins. Findings and limits, study-wide: Beta clonotypes that were abundant in cord blood contained fewer insertions, a pattern absent from memory repertoires. Zero-insertion analyses could be partly confounded by invariant MAIT and iNKT cells.

In regard to this clonotype: As yet, its antigen is unknown.

This CDR3 spans 15 amino acids. Germline values: CDR1 SGDLS, CDR2 YYNGEE. V was trimmed by 1 base and J by 7 bases, leaving 12 bases between them. TCRdb recomputed calls from the 5' RACE reads with MiXCR, one row per CDR3 protein. The sample lists roughly 490,000 distinct CDR3 sequences, roughly 13% seen once, with approximately 0.98% in the top ten. This sample was also put to use in a study of yellow fever vaccine responses in identical twins. That source notes: Twins' vaccine T cell response reportedly gave the appearance of partial convergence and partial personalization.

The chain couples TRBV9 to TRBJ1-6; a weak D match, TRBD1 (5 bases). The source of this sequence is a woman in her late teens or twenties in good health. Sequenced sample: CD4+ T cells sorted from blood. The CDR3: CASSVSGQINSPLHF. In nucleotides, the CDR3 is TGTGCCAGCAGCGTATCAGGGCAAATCAATTCACCCCTCCACTTT.